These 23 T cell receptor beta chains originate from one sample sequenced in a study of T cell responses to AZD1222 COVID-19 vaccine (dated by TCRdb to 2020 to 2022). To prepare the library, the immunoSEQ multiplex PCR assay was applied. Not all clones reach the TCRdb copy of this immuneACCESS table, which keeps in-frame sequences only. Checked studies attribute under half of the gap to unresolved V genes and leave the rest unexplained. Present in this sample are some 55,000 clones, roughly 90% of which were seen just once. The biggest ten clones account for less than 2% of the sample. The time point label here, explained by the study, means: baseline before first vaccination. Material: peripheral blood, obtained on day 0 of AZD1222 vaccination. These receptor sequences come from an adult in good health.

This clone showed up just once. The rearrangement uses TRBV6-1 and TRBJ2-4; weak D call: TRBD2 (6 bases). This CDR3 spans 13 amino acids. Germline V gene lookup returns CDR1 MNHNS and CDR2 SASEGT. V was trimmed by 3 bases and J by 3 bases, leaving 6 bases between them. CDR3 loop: CASSEDYKNIQYF. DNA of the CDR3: TGTGCCAGCAGTGAGGACTACAAAAACATTCAGTACTTC.

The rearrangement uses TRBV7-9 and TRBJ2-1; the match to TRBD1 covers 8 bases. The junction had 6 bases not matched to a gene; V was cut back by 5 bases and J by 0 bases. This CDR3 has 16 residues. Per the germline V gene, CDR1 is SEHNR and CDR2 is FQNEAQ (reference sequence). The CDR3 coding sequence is TGTGCCAGCAGCGGCCAGGGGGCAATCTCCTACAATGAGCAGTTCTTC. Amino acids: CASSGQGAISYNEQFF.

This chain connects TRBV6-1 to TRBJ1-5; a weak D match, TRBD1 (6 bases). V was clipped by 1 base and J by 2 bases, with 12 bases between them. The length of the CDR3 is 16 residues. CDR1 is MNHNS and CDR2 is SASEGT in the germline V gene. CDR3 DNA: TGTGCCAGCAGTGAAGGATGGGGGGCCGGCAATCAGCCCCAGCATTTT. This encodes CASSEGWGAGNQPQHF.

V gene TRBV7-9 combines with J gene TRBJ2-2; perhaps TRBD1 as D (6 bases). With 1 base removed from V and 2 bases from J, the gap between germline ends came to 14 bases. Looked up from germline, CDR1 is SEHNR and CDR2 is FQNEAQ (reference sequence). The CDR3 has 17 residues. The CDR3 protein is CASSLGGLGANTGELFF. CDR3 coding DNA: TGTGCCAGCAGCTTAGGGGGCCTGGGGGCTAACACCGGGGAGCTGTTTTTT.

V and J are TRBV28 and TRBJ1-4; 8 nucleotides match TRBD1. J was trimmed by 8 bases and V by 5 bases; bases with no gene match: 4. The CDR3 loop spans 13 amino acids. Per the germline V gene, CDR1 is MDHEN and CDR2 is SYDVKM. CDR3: CASSPRDREKLFF. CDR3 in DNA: TGTGCCAGCAGTCCCCGGGACAGGGAAAAACTGTTTTTT. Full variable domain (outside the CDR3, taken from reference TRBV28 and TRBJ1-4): DVKVTQSSRYLVKRTGEKVFLECVQDMDHENMFWYRQDPGLGLRLIYFSYDVKMKEKGDIPEGYSVSREKKERFSLILESASTNQTSMYLCASSPRDREKLFFGSGTQLSVL.

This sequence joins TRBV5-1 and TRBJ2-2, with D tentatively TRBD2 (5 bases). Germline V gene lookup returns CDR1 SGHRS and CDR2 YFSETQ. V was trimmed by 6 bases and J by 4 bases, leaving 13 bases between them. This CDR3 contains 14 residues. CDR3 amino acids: CASTREFSTGELFF. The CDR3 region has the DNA TGCGCCAGCACCCGGGAATTTAGCACCGGGGAGCTGTTTTTT. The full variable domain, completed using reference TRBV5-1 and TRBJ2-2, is KAGVTQTPRYLIKTRGQQVTLSCSPISGHRSVSWYQQTPGQGLQFLFEYFSETQRNKGNFPGRFSGRQFSNSRSEMNVSTLELGDSALYLCASTREFSTGELFFGEGSRLTVL.

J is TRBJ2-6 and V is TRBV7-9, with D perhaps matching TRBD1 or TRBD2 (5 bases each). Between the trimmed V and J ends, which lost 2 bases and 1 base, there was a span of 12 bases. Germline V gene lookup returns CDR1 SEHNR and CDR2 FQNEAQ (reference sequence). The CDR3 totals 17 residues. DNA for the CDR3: TGTGCCAGCAGCTTACCGGGGTGGGGGTCTGGGGCCAACGTCCTGACTTTC. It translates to CASSLPGWGSGANVLTF.

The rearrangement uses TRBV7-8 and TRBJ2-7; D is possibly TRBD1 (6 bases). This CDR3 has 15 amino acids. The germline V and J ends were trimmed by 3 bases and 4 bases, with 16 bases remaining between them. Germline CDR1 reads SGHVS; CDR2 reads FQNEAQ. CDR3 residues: CASSFTQGPEYEQYF. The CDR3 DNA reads TGTGCCAGCAGCTTCACACAGGGACCGGAATACGAGCAGTACTTC.

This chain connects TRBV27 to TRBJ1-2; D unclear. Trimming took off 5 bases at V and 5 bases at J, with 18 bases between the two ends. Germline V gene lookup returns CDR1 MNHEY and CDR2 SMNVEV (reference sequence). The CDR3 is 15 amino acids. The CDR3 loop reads CASSRADGDRYGYTF. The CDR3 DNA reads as TGTGCCAGCAGTCGTGCTGACGGGGATCGGTATGGCTACACCTTC.

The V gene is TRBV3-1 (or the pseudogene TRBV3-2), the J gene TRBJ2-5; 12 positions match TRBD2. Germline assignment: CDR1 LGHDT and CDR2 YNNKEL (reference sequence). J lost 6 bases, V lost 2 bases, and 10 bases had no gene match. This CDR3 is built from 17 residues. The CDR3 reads CASSQQPTSGSLKTQYF. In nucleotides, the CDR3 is TGTGCCAGCAGCCAACAACCGACTAGCGGGAGTCTGAAGACCCAGTACTTC.

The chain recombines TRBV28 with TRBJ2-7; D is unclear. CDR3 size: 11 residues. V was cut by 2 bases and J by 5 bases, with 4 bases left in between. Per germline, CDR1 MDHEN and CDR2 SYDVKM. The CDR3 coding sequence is TGTGCCAGCAGTTTAGTAAACGAGCAGTACTTC. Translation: CASSLVNEQYF.

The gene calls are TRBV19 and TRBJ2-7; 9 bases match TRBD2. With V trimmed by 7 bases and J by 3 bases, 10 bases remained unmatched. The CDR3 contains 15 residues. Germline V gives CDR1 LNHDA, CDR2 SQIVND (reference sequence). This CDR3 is CASNPSGTSIYEQYF. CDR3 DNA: TGTGCCAGTAACCCATCCGGGACTAGCATCTACGAGCAGTACTTC.

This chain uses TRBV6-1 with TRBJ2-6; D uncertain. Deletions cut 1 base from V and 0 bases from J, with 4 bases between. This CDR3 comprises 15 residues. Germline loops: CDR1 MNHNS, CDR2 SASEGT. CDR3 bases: TGTGCCAGCAGTGAAGACAGCTCTGGGGCCAACGTCCTGACTTTC. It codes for CASSEDSSGANVLTF.

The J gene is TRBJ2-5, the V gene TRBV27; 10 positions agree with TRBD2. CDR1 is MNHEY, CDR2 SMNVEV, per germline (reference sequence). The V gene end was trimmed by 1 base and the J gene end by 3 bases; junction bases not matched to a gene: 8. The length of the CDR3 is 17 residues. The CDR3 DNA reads TGTGCCAGCAGTTTATGGGGTAGCGGGAGGTTAGAAGAGACCCAGTACTTC. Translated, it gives CASSLWGSGRLEETQYF.

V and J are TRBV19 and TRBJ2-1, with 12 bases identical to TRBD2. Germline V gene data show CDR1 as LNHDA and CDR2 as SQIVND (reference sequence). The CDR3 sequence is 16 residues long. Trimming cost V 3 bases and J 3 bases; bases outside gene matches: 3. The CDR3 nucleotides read TGTGCCAGTAGTATCCTAGCGGGAGGGATCTACAATGAGCAGTTCTTC. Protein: CASSILAGGIYNEQFF.

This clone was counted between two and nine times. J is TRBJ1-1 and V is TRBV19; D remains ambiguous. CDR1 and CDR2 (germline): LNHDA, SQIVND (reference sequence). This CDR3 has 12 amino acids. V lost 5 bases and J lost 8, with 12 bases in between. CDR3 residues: CASSLRGTEAFF. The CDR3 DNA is TGTGCCAGTAGTTTAAGAGGTACAGAAGCTTTCTTT.

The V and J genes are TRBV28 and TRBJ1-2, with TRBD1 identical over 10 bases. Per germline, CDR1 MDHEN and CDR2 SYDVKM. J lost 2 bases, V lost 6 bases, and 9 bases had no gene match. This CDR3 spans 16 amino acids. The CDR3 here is CASRGTGTGVNYGYTF. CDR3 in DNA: TGTGCCAGCAGGGGTACCGGGACAGGGGTGAACTATGGCTACACCTTC.

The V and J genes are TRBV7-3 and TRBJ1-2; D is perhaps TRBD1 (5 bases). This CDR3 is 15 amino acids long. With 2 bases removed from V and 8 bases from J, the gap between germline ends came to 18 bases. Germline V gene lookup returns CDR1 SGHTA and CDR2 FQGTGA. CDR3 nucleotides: TGTGCCAGCAGCTTAGGAGGGACCGCCGCTGGAGGCTACACCTTC. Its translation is CASSLGGTAAGGYTF.

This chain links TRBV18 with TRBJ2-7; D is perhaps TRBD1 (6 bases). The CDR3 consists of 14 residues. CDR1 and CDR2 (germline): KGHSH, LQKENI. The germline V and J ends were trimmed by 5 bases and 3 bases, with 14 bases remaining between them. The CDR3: CASSRNRDNYEQYF. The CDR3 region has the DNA TGTGCCAGCTCAAGGAACAGGGATAACTACGAGCAGTACTTC.

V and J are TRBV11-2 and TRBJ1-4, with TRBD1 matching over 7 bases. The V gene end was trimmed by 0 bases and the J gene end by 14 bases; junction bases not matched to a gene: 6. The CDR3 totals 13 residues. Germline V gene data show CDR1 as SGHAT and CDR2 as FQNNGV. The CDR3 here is CASSLDLAQGLFF. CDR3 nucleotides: TGTGCCAGCAGCTTAGATCTAGCACAGGGGCTGTTTTTT. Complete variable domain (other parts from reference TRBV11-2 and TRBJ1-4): EAGVAQSPRYKIIEKRQSVAFWCNPISGHATLYWYQQILGQGPKLLIQFQNNGVVDDSQLPKDRFSAERLKGVDSTLKIQPAKLEDSAVYLCASSLDLAQGLFFGSGTQLSVL.

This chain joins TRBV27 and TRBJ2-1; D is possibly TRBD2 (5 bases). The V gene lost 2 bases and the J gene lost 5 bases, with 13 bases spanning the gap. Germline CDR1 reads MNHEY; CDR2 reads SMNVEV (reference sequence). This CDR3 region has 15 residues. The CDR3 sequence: CASSLAASPDNEQFF. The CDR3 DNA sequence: TGTGCCAGCAGTTTAGCGGCTAGCCCTGACAATGAGCAGTTCTTC.

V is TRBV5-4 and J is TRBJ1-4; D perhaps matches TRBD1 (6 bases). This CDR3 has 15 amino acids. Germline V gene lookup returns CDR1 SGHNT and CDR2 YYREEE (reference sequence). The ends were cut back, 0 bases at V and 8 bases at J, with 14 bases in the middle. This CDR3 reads CASSLAPGGAEKLFF. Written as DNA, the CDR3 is TGTGCCAGCAGCTTGGCGCCCGGGGGCGCCGAAAAACTGTTTTTT. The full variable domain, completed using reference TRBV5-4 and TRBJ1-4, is ETGVTQSPTHLIKTRGQQVTLRCSSQSGHNTVSWYQQALGQGPQFIFQYYREEENGRGNFPPRFSGLQFPNYSSELNVNALELDDSALYLCASSLAPGGAEKLFFGSGTQLSVL.

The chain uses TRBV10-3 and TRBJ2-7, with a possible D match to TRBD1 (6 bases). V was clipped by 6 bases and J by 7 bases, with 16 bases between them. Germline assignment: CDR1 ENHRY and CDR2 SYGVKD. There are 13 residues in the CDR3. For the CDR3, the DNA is TGTGCCATCAGACGGGACACCCTATTGGAGCAGTACTTC. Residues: CAIRRDTLLEQYF.